This T cell receptor beta chain comes out of a study of CD8 T cells in Susac syndrome. Study-level points and caveats: It was acknowledged in the study that its TCR sequencing and HLA analysis involved a relatively small number of individuals.

The T cells that were sequenced for TCR beta were CD8+ and CD4+ cells from blood. Bulk CD8+ and CD4+ cells came from magnetic negative isolation; CD8+ TEMRA by FACS. Details on this clonotype: Its matching antigen is unknown.

RNA totalling roughly 0.45 to 1 ug underwent reverse transcription with random hexamers. Multiplex immunoSEQ PCR targeted 54 Vbeta and 13 Jbeta TCR beta segments. MiXCR, applied by TCRdb to the immunoSEQ multiplex PCR reads, yields one record per CDR3 protein. The sample shows some 300,000 distinct CDR3 sequences, approximately 85% of them seen only once. Trimming left V 1 base short and J 3 bases short, with 9 bases between. This CDR3 region has 14 residues. The germline V gene has CDR1 SEHNR and CDR2 FQNEAQ (reference sequence). Material for sequencing was CD8+ T cells from PBMCs. This receptor was taken from a human donor with multiple sclerosis. The chain is built from TRBV7-9 and TRBJ1-1; D perhaps matches TRBD1 (5 bases). CDR3 sequence reads: CASSLVMGDTEAFF. Written as DNA, the CDR3 is TGTGCCAGCAGCTTAGTTATGGGGGACACTGAAGCTTTCTTT.